Below, 15 T cell receptor beta chains from the same sample are listed, as sequenced in a study of blood T cell repertoires in COVID-19. The method was immunoSEQ multiplex PCR; TCRdb's version includes in-frame clones alone and lacks a portion of them. The sample holds about 160,000 clones, 85% to 95% seen once. The sequencing input was peripheral blood. Every receptor here comes from an older woman with COVID-19, enrolled during active disease.

CDR3 residues: CASSPEGNTIYF. CDR3 nucleotide sequence: TGTGCCAGCAGCCCCGAGGGAAACACCATATATTTT. The V call is TRBV13, the J call TRBJ1-3, with no clear D. Germline V CDR1 and CDR2: PRHDT, FYEKMQ (reference sequence). The CDR3 has 12 amino acids. Trimming removed 5 bases at V and 4 bases at J, with 6 bases between.

The V call is TRBV6-5, the J call TRBJ1-5; D remains unclear. Germline V gene lookup returns CDR1 MNHEY and CDR2 SVGAGI. This CDR3 is built from 12 residues. Deletions cut 4 bases from V and 2 bases from J, with 3 bases between. The CDR3 is CASSSGNQPQHF. Written as DNA, the CDR3 is TGTGCCAGCAGTTCCGGCAATCAGCCCCAGCATTTT.

This chain links TRBV5-1 with TRBJ1-1; D is unclear. V was cut by 4 bases and J by 5 bases, with 15 bases left in between. Per germline, CDR1 SGHRS and CDR2 YFSETQ. The CDR3 is made up of 14 amino acids. Written as DNA, the CDR3 is TGCGCCAGCAGCCCAGCCCGGGTTAGAACTGAAGCTTTCTTT. Protein product: CASSPARVRTEAFF.

This rearrangement joins TRBV5-1 to TRBJ2-3; TRBD1 might be the D (6 bases). The CDR3 has 15 amino acids. Per germline, CDR1 SGHRS and CDR2 YFSETQ. The ends were cut back, 4 bases at V and 3 bases at J, with 15 bases in the middle. The CDR3 region is CASSPTGQTTDTQYF. The CDR3 region has the DNA TGCGCCAGCAGCCCCACCGGACAGACGACAGATACGCAGTATTTT.

This clone came up once. The chain uses TRBV5-5 and TRBJ1-5; the match to TRBD1 covers 7 bases. This CDR3 is built from 17 residues. Unmatched junction bases numbered 7, after V lost 0 bases and J lost 1 base. Germline V lookup: CDR1 SGHKS, CDR2 YYEKEE (reference sequence). Here the CDR3 reads CASSLVAGTASNQPQHF. The CDR3 nucleotides are TGTGCCAGCAGCTTGGTCGCGGGGACAGCAAGCAATCAGCCCCAGCATTTT.

This chain uses TRBV5-5 with TRBJ2-7; tentative D call: TRBD2 (5 bases). Germline V lookup: CDR1 SGHKS, CDR2 YYEKEE (reference sequence). Trimming cost V 0 bases and J 6 bases, with 10 bases left between them. The CDR3 extends over 13 amino acids. CDR3 sequence reads: CASSLVPGFEQYF. The CDR3 DNA reads TGTGCCAGCAGCTTGGTCCCGGGGTTCGAGCAGTACTTC.

The chain couples TRBV20-1 to TRBJ2-1, with 12 bases matching TRBD2. The CDR3 is 18 residues long. Trimming took 3 bases from V and 9 from J; bases not matched to a gene: 18. The germline V gene has CDR1 DFQATT and CDR2 SNEGSKA (reference sequence). CDR3 residues: CSASRASGGAGSLSEQFF. The CDR3 DNA reads TGCAGTGCTAGTAGGGCTAGCGGGGGGGCCGGTTCGCTGAGTGAGCAGTTCTTC.

Notes on this clone: A junction boundary mismatches the germline segment, possibly from a read error. This rearrangement joins TRBV7-2 to TRBJ1-1, with a tentative D call TRBD1 (5 bases). CDR1 is SGHTA, CDR2 FQGNSA, per germline. The CDR3 runs to 14 residues. CDR3: CASSLAWGPPEAFF. CDR3 nucleotides: TGTGCCAGCAGCCTAGCGTGGGGCCCCCCTGAAGCTTTCTTT.

As regards this clone: The DNA is left out, because the CDR3 cannot be placed on it with certainty; the CDR3 is given as TCRdb lists it. The CDR3 here is CASSSWGQGADTGELFF. The chain has TRBV21-1 and TRBJ2-2; TRBD1, as called in the table, went unchecked against the DNA. TRBV21-1 is given as a pseudogene. The CDR3 has 17 residues if both end residues are counted.

This clone was seen once. V is TRBV5-4 and J is TRBJ2-6; 10 bases line up with TRBD1. CDR3 length equals 17 residues. Unmatched junction bases numbered 4, after V lost 4 bases and J lost 0 bases. The germline CDR1 and CDR2 sequences are SGHNT and YYREEE (reference sequence). The CDR3 DNA is TGTGCCAGCAGCACTTGGACAGGGGGCTCTGGGGCCAACGTCCTGACTTTC. It encodes CASSTWTGGSGANVLTF. Filled out from reference TRBV5-4 and TRBJ2-6, the complete variable domain reads ETGVTQSPTHLIKTRGQQVTLRCSSQSGHNTVSWYQQALGQGPQFIFQYYREEENGRGNFPPRFSGLQFPNYSSELNVNALELDDSALYLCASSTWTGGSGANVLTFGAGSRLTVL.

The V gene is TRBV28, the J gene TRBJ1-1, with 8 bases matching TRBD1. V shed 6 bases, J shed 6 bases, and the junction held 6 bases outside the gene matches. The CDR3 covers 13 residues. Germline-derived CDR1 and CDR2 are MDHEN and SYDVKM. The DNA for the CDR3 is TGTGCCAGCAGATGGACAGGGCCCGCTGAAGCTTTCTTT. Its translation: CASRWTGPAEAFF. The full variable domain, its missing parts supplied by reference TRBV28 and TRBJ1-1, is DVKVTQSSRYLVKRTGEKVFLECVQDMDHENMFWYRQDPGLGLRLIYFSYDVKMKEKGDIPEGYSVSREKKERFSLILESASTNQTSMYLCASRWTGPAEAFFGQGTRLTVV.

This chain connects TRBV6-5 to TRBJ1-2; possibly TRBD1 for D (6 bases). CDR3 length: 13 amino acids. Germline V gives CDR1 MNHEY, CDR2 SVGAGI. Trimming shortened V by 8 bases and J by 4 bases, and 14 bases separated the two germline ends. CDR3 sequence (DNA): TGTGCCAGCTACACGGCCAGGGGCTATGGCTACACCTTC. Translated: CASYTARGYGYTF.

The rearrangement uses TRBV4-2 and TRBJ1-2; TRBD1 might be the D (6 bases). This CDR3 spans 14 amino acids. Trimming removed 0 bases at V and 5 bases at J, with 10 bases between. Germline lookup yields CDR1 LGHNA and CDR2 YNFKEQ. CDR3 region: CASSQDGQPYGYTF. The CDR3 DNA sequence: TGTGCCAGCAGCCAAGATGGACAGCCTTATGGCTACACCTTC.

This chain joins TRBV7-2 and TRBJ2-7; D unresolved. V was cut by 4 bases and J by 1 base, with 5 bases left in between. This CDR3 spans 12 amino acids. Germline-derived CDR1 and CDR2 are SGHTA and FQGNSA. The CDR3 region has the DNA TGTGCCAGCAGCTCGACATCCTACGAGCAGTACTTC. Residues: CASSSTSYEQYF. The complete variable domain, with remaining parts taken from reference TRBV7-2 and TRBJ2-7, reads GAGVSQSPSNKVTEKGKDVELRCDPISGHTALYWYRQSLGQGLEFLIYFQGNSAPDKSGLPSDRFSAERTGGSVSTLTIQRTQQEDSAVYLCASSSTSYEQYFGPGTRLTVT.

Only one count was recorded for this clone. This sample also contains other DNA sequences that code for the same CDR3. The chain's CDR3 is CSARGSYEQYF. The CDR3 DNA is TGCAGTGCTAGAGGTAGTTACGAGCAGTACTTC. This sequence joins TRBV20-1 and TRBJ2-7; the D is unclear. CDR1 DFQATT and CDR2 SNEGSKA come from the germline V gene (reference sequence). V was pared by 1 base and J by 4 bases, with 5 bases between. This CDR3 has 11 residues.